This T cell receptor (beta chain) derives from a study of OX40 agonist ivuxolimab in advanced cancers. Trimming stripped 3 bases from V and 5 bases from J, with 5 bases between. The germline CDR1 and CDR2 sequences are ENHRY and SYGVKD. The CDR3 totals 12 residues. Libraries were prepared by immunoSEQ multiplex PCR; TCRdb keeps only in-frame clonotypes and omits some of them. Here the sample spans approximately 70,000 clones, over 75% being singletons. The receptor's source is an adult with an advanced solid tumor such as melanoma, head and neck, liver or kidney cancer. V gene TRBV10-3 combines with J gene TRBJ1-5; D gene uncertain. The specimen was CD4+ or CD8+ T cells sorted from blood, collected in a trial of the OX40 agonist ivuxolimab. The DNA of the CDR3 is TGTGCCATCAGTGAAATCGATCAGCCCCAGCATTTT. Translating gives CAISEIDQPQHF.